These 26 T cell receptor beta chains share one sample of origin, sequenced in a study of CD8 T cells in ankylosing spondylitis. TCRdb reprocessed the 5' RACE reads via MiXCR and lists one record per CDR3 protein. The sample lists roughly 150,000 distinct CDR3 sequences; about 32% were seen once. Material for sequencing was synovial fluid, either unsorted or a sorted T cell fraction (not recorded which). All receptors come from a male donor with ankylosing spondylitis.

The table lists this clonotype with a few counts. The chain employs TRBV20-1 and TRBJ2-2; D not certain. The CDR3 sequence is 14 residues long. Germline-derived CDR1 and CDR2 are DFQATT and SNEGSKA (reference sequence). Trimming cost V 5 bases and J 2 bases, with 12 bases left between them. CDR3 loop: CSAAVRSNTGELFF. CDR3 in DNA: TGCAGTGCTGCGGTGAGGAGTAACACCGGGGAGCTGTTTTTT.

The chain couples TRBV29-1 to TRBJ2-1, with D perhaps being TRBD1 or TRBD2 (5 bases each). Trimming pared 7 bases from V and 4 bases from J, leaving 8 bases between. Germline CDR1 SQVTM, CDR2 ANQGSEA. This CDR3 is 11 amino acids long. CDR3 region: CSGDGYNEQFF. As DNA, the CDR3 is TGCAGCGGGGACGGTTACAATGAGCAGTTCTTC.

The chain's CDR3 is CASSFNGRAGETQYF. Here the CDR3 DNA reads TGTGCCAGCAGTTTTAACGGGAGGGCCGGGGAGACCCAGTACTTC. The J gene is TRBJ2-5, the V gene TRBV28; TRBD2 agrees at 8 bases. The CDR3 consists of 15 residues. Germline CDR1 MDHEN, CDR2 SYDVKM. J was trimmed by 5 bases and V by 3 bases; bases with no gene match: 8.

The chain couples TRBV20-1 to TRBJ1-2; a possible D gene is TRBD1 (6 bases). The CDR3 length is 13 residues. Between the trimmed V and J ends, which lost 6 bases and 2 bases, there was a span of 13 bases. Germline lookup yields CDR1 DFQATT and CDR2 SNEGSKA (reference sequence). The CDR3 sequence: CSAQTGVNYGYTF. As DNA, the CDR3 is TGCAGTGCCCAGACAGGCGTCAACTATGGCTACACCTTC.

V gene TRBV4-1 combines with J gene TRBJ2-4, with 7 bases matching TRBD1. The length of the CDR3 is 19 residues. With 0 bases clipped from V and 3 bases from J, the junction kept 14 bases outside the gene matches. CDR1 is MGHRA, CDR2 YSYEKL, per germline. CDR3 sequence (DNA): TGCGCCAGCAGCCAAGATCTTGTAGGGGGCAGGGGTCTCAAAAACATTCAGTACTTC. This translates into CASSQDLVGGRGLKNIQYF.

This chain uses TRBV7-2 with TRBJ2-1; D not certain. Germline assignment: CDR1 SGHTA and CDR2 FQGNSA. Between the trimmed V and J ends, which lost 5 bases and 9 bases, there was a span of 20 bases. CDR3 length: 15 amino acids. The CDR3 DNA reads TGTGCCAGCAGCCAGAGGTCGGGTTCGGGCGTTGAGCAGTTCTTC. This gives the protein CASSQRSGSGVEQFF.

In its sample, this clonotype was seen many times. This chain connects TRBV5-1 to TRBJ1-1; weak D call: TRBD1 (5 bases). Germline CDR1 reads SGHRS; CDR2 reads YFSETQ. The CDR3 is made up of 17 amino acids. Trimming removed 0 bases at V and 1 base at J, with 16 bases between. The DNA of the CDR3 is TGCGCCAGCAGCTTGGGGATACAGGCTGGGAGGAACACTGAAGCTTTCTTT. Amino acids: CASSLGIQAGRNTEAFF.

This clonotype was recorded many times. This chain connects TRBV29-1 to TRBJ1-1; D gene uncertain. The ends were cut back, 2 bases at V and 0 bases at J, with 7 bases in the middle. Germline V gene data show CDR1 as SQVTM and CDR2 as ANQGSEA. The CDR3 runs to 13 residues. CDR3 sequence (DNA): TGCAGCGTTGAAAGGCAATTGAACACTGAAGCTTTCTTT. Protein: CSVERQLNTEAFF.

This clonotype was recorded only once. CDR3 nucleotides: TGCGCCAGCAGCCCACAGGGACAGGGGGCGCGGGAGACCCAGTACTTC. This sequence encodes CASSPQGQGARETQYF. The chain carries TRBV5-1 and TRBJ2-5, with TRBD1 matching over 12 bases. The CDR3 loop spans 16 amino acids. V dropped 4 bases and J dropped 5; count of bases not matched to a gene: 9. Germline CDR1 reads SGHRS; CDR2 reads YFSETQ.

This clonotype was detected ten times or more. The chain joins TRBV5-1 to TRBJ1-2; D not certain. This CDR3 region has 13 residues. V lost 4 bases, J lost 5 bases, and 12 bases lay in between. Germline assignment: CDR1 SGHRS and CDR2 YFSETQ. For the CDR3, the DNA is TGCGCCAGCAGCGCAGCAGAGCAATATGGCTACACCTTC. Its translation is CASSAAEQYGYTF.

This chain connects TRBV30 to TRBJ2-7; 7 bases are shared with TRBD2. Germline CDR1 reads GTSNPN; CDR2 reads SVGIG (reference sequence). V dropped 3 bases and J dropped 0; count of bases not matched to a gene: 5. The CDR3 covers 14 residues. The CDR3 region has the DNA TGTGCCTGGAGCGTGGGGGGGTTCTCCTACGAGCAGTACTTC. The encoded protein is CAWSVGGFSYEQYF.

This clonotype was seen a handful of times. J is TRBJ1-3 and V is TRBV28; 11 nucleotides match TRBD1. V lost 6 bases, J lost 0 bases, and 10 bases stayed unmatched. The germline gives CDR1 MDHEN, CDR2 SYDVKM. The CDR3 sequence is 18 residues long. In DNA, the CDR3 is TGTGCCAGCAGCACCATAGGACAGGGGGCGATCTCTGGAAACACCATATATTTT. Translated, it gives CASSTIGQGAISGNTIYF.

This clonotype was recorded at least ten times. The chain carries TRBV29-1 and TRBJ2-1; TRBD2 matches at 11 bases. The V gene's germline CDR1 is SQVTM and CDR2 ANQGSEA. J gave up 0 bases and V 2 bases, and 12 bases lay outside the gene matches. The CDR3 loop spans 19 amino acids. This CDR3 reads CSVEQLAGAITSSYNEQFF. CDR3 nucleotide sequence: TGCAGCGTTGAACAACTAGCGGGAGCCATAACGAGCTCCTACAATGAGCAGTTCTTC.

The V gene is TRBV7-9, the J gene TRBJ2-7; 12 positions match TRBD2. Per germline, CDR1 SEHNR and CDR2 FQNEAQ (reference sequence). With 2 bases clipped from V and 6 bases from J, the junction kept 5 bases outside the gene matches. This CDR3 is built from 15 residues. The DNA of the CDR3 is TGTGCCAGCAGCTTAACCCTAGCGGGAGGGTCCGAGCAGTACTTC. Amino acid sequence: CASSLTLAGGSEQYF.

The chain couples TRBV12-3 or TRBV12-4 to TRBJ1-2; no clear D gene. Trimming shortened V by 6 bases and J by 3 bases, and 20 bases separated the two germline ends. This CDR3 has 16 residues. The CDR3 nucleotides read TGTGCCAGCAGACCCCCGATCGGGAAGCGCGACTATGGCTACACCTTC. It codes for CASRPPIGKRDYGYTF.

A few counts support this clonotype. V gene TRBV5-4 combines with J gene TRBJ2-6, with TRBD1 identical over 10 bases. This CDR3 contains 19 residues. In germline, CDR1 is SGHNT, CDR2 YYREEE (reference sequence). V lost 3 bases to trimming and J lost 0 bases; unmatched junction nucleotides: 9. CDR3 sequence: CASSSLGTGERSGANVLTF. DNA of the CDR3: TGTGCCAGCAGCTCCCTAGGGACAGGGGAACGCTCTGGGGCCAACGTCCTGACTTTC.

The J gene is TRBJ2-7, the V gene TRBV15, with 8 bases that match TRBD1. This CDR3 contains 16 residues. Germline CDR1 and CDR2: LNHNV and YYDKDF (reference sequence). The V segment lost 5 bases and the J segment 3 bases; nucleotides outside the gene matches: 12. The CDR3 spells CATSPGGRMSYYEQYF. Here the CDR3 DNA reads TGTGCCACCAGCCCAGGGGGCAGGATGAGCTACTACGAGCAGTACTTC.

The chain combines TRBV7-9 with TRBJ1-4; D perhaps matches TRBD1 (6 bases). Germline CDR1 and CDR2: SEHNR and FQNEAQ (reference sequence). The CDR3 spans 16 residues. Trimming left V 8 bases short and J 2 bases short, with 18 bases between. CDR3 in amino acids: CASGKRGGGTNEKLFF. The CDR3 nucleotides read TGTGCCAGCGGAAAACGGGGGGGCGGCACTAATGAAAAACTGTTTTTT.

This clonotype was observed a few times. The rearrangement uses TRBV12-3 or TRBV12-4 and TRBJ2-7; no clear D. V was cut by 6 bases and J by 3 bases, with 15 bases left in between. There are 14 residues in the CDR3. CDR3 nucleotide sequence: TGTGCCAGCAGCCTTTTACCTAAATTCTACGAGCAGTACTTC. The encoded protein is CASSLLPKFYEQYF.

In this sample, this clonotype turned up a few times. This may stem from a read error, because a much larger clone lies one nucleotide away. J is TRBJ2-7 and V is TRBV11-2; a possible D gene is TRBD2 (5 bases). The CDR3 loop spans 13 amino acids. V gave up 0 bases and J gave up 6 bases, with 9 bases separating them. Germline assignment: CDR1 SGHAT and CDR2 FQNNGV. The CDR3 DNA follows: TGTGCCAGCAGCTTAGATCTGGGGAGCGAGCAGTACTTC. Its translation is CASSLDLGSEQYF.

This rearrangement joins TRBV5-5 to TRBJ2-1; no reliable D call. Deletions cut 4 bases from V and 10 bases from J, with 12 bases between. This CDR3 has 12 residues. In germline, CDR1 is SGHKS, CDR2 YYEKEE (reference sequence). CDR3 nucleotides: TGTGCCAGCAGCCCCCTCTCTAGGGAGCAGTTCTTC. Its translation: CASSPLSREQFF.

The chain uses TRBV9 and TRBJ1-5, with a possible D match to TRBD1 (5 bases). The CDR3 runs 14 residues. The germline V gene encodes CDR1 SGDLS and CDR2 YYNGEE. The germline V and J ends were trimmed by 3 bases and 5 bases, with 12 bases remaining between them. CDR3 DNA: TGTGCCAGCAGCGCCGGGACGGACGATCAGCCCCAGCATTTT. Translation: CASSAGTDDQPQHF. Filled out from reference TRBV9 and TRBJ1-5, the complete variable domain reads DSGVTQTPKHLITATGQRVTLRCSPRSGDLSVYWYQQSLDQGLQFLIQYYNGEERAKGNILERFSAQQFPDLHSELNLSSLELGDSALYFCASSAGTDDQPQHFGDGTRLSIL.

This clonotype was seen ten or more times. The chain links TRBV18 to TRBJ1-1; D gene unclear. The CDR3 has 12 amino acids. Germline CDR1 KGHSH, CDR2 LQKENI. The V gene lost 6 bases and the J gene lost 10 bases, with 15 bases spanning the gap. This CDR3 is CASSLPPDPAFF. The CDR3 DNA follows: TGTGCCAGCTCTCTCCCCCCAGACCCAGCTTTCTTT.

This clonotype was counted a few times. The chain has TRBV14 and TRBJ2-7; a weak D match, TRBD1 (7 bases). The germline V gene encodes CDR1 SGHDN and CDR2 FVKESK. The CDR3 has 16 residues. The germline V and J ends were trimmed by 3 bases and 3 bases, with 18 bases remaining between them. CDR3 sequence (DNA): TGTGCCAGCAGCCATGGAAGGTACAGGGGACTCTACGAGCAGTACTTC. Protein: CASSHGRYRGLYEQYF.

This chain connects TRBV11-3 to TRBJ2-1, with D possibly matching TRBD2 (5 bases). Germline lookup yields CDR1 SGHNT and CDR2 YENEEA. Trimming stripped 3 bases from V and 4 bases from J, with 7 bases between. CDR3 length: 13 residues. The CDR3: CASSLRAYNEQFF. Here the CDR3 DNA reads TGTGCCAGCAGCTTGAGGGCGTACAATGAGCAGTTCTTC.

The sample holds a few counts of this clonotype. V and J are TRBV5-8 and TRBJ2-3; D possibly matches TRBD1 or TRBD2 (6 bases each). The germline V and J ends were trimmed by 4 bases and 6 bases, with 18 bases remaining between them. Germline CDR1 reads SGHTS; CDR2 reads YDEGEE. There are 15 residues in the CDR3. This CDR3 reads CASSTGTSGVDTQYF. The CDR3 region has the DNA TGTGCCAGCAGCACCGGGACATCGGGGGTTGATACGCAGTATTTT.